The 18 T cell receptor beta chains presented below share a single source sample, sequenced in a study of T cells in women clearing cervical HPV infection. The data were produced by immunoSEQ multiplex PCR, yet TCRdb's version contains in-frame clones alone and is incomplete. This table holds approximately 44,000 clones. Source material: blood buffy coat. These receptors came from a woman aged 18 to 75 with a cervical HPV16 infection that either progressed to CIN3+ or cleared (not recorded which).

As for this clone: Sequencing ends 3 residues short of the CDR3 end; the germline J gene provides the rest. The chain links TRBV19 to TRBJ2-7; maybe TRBD1 (6 bases). The CDR3 runs to 14 residues. From germline, CDR1 is LNHDA and CDR2 SQIVND (reference sequence). Trimming took 10 bases from V and 0 from J, leaving 16 bases between them. The CDR3 DNA, read in part, is TGTGCCACCCAATACAGGGCGAGCTCCTACGAG. Residues: CATQYRASSYE. The whole CDR3 sequence is CATQYRASSYEQYF.

Points on this clone: The read comes to an end 3 residues before the CDR3 does, leaving the germline J gene to fill in the end. This chain uses TRBV7-2 with TRBJ2-5; the D is unclear. Germline CDR1 and CDR2: SGHTA and FQGNSA. Trimming took off 7 bases at V and 3 bases at J, with 12 bases between the two ends. The CDR3 consists of 13 residues. CDR3 loop: CASTFGPEETQYF. The sequenced CDR3 bases are TGTGCCAGCACCTTTGGGCCGGAAGAGACC. The variable domain in full, with the rest retrieved from reference TRBV7-2 and TRBJ2-5, is GAGVSQSPSNKVTEKGKDVELRCDPISGHTALYWYRQSLGQGLEFLIYFQGNSAPDKSGLPSDRFSAERTGGSVSTLTIQRTQQEDSAVYLCASTFGPEETQYFGPGTRLLVL.

Remarks on this clone: The read ends 3 residues early relative to the CDR3; the germline J gene fills the gap. V and J are TRBV18 and TRBJ1-5; tentatively, D is TRBD1 (5 bases). Germline CDR1 reads KGHSH; CDR2 reads LQKENI. The CDR3 totals 15 residues. Trimming stripped 6 bases from V and 5 bases from J, with 17 bases between. CDR3 loop: CASSRGTTSYQPQHF. The CDR3 bases that were read are TGTGCCAGCTCCCGGGGGACGACAAGTTATCAGCCC.

Regarding this clone: The sequence runs out 3 residues before the end of the CDR3; the remainder is reconstructed from the germline J gene. This chain connects TRBV20-1 to TRBJ2-5, with 10 bases identical to TRBD1. The CDR3 sequence is 14 residues long. J was trimmed by 2 bases and V by 3 bases; bases with no gene match: 3. Germline CDR1 reads DFQATT; CDR2 reads SNEGSKA (reference sequence). The sequenced CDR3 bases are TGCAGTGCTAGGTGGACAGGGGGGCAAGAGACC. Amino acids: CSARWTGGQET. The whole CDR3 sequence is CSARWTGGQETQYF.

For this clone: Sequencing ends 3 residues short of the CDR3 end; the germline J gene provides the rest. J is TRBJ1-4 and V is TRBV20-1; 8 nucleotides agree with TRBD1. The CDR3 covers 11 residues. Germline V gene lookup returns CDR1 DFQATT and CDR2 SNEGSKA (reference sequence). The sequenced part of the CDR3 DNA is TGCAGTGCTCTTCGGACAGGGACA. It codes for CSALRTGT. The complete CDR3 protein is CSALRTGTLFF.

Concerning this clone: The read ends 3 residues shy of where the CDR3 ends; the end is completed using the germline J gene. The genes are TRBV7-2 and TRBJ2-7; TRBD2 is a possible D gene (6 bases). This CDR3 contains 14 residues. The V and J ends lost 6 bases and 2 bases respectively, with 14 bases between them. From germline, CDR1 is SGHTA and CDR2 FQGNSA. CDR3 in amino acids: CASRSPGLPYEQYF. The covered CDR3 bases are TGTGCCAGCAGGTCTCCGGGACTCCCCTACGAG.

Notes on this clone: The missing CDR3 end, 3 residues past where the read stops, is filled in from the germline J gene. The rearrangement joins TRBV20-1 to TRBJ2-1, with 15 bases that match TRBD2. Germline CDR1 reads DFQATT; CDR2 reads SNEGSKA (reference sequence). This CDR3 is 17 amino acids long. Losses at the gene ends were 6 bases for V and 7 bases for J; bases not matched to a gene: 13. Incomplete CDR3 DNA: TGCAGTGCAACCGGACTAGCGGGGGGGAGGCTCGTTAATGAG. Translating gives CSATGLAGGRLVNE. The whole CDR3 region reads CSATGLAGGRLVNEQFF.

On this clone: The CDR3 is cut off 3 residues early in the read; its end comes from the germline J gene. Other DNA sequences of this sample code for an identical CDR3. The V and J genes are TRBV19 and TRBJ1-2; 7 bases are shared with TRBD1. Germline-derived CDR1 and CDR2 are LNHDA and SQIVND (reference sequence). V was pared by 5 bases and J by 0 bases, with 9 bases of the junction left unmatched. This CDR3 comprises 16 residues. The CDR3 reads CASSRLDRRANYGYTF. The CDR3 DNA, read in part, is TGTGCCAGTAGTCGGCTGGACAGGCGGGCTAACTATGGC. Combining the CDR3 with reference TRBV19 and TRBJ1-2 gives the whole variable domain DGGITQSPKYLFRKEGQNVTLSCEQNLNHDAMYWYRQDPGQGLRLIYYSQIVNDFQKGDIAEGYSVSREKKESFPLTVTSAQKNPTAFYLCASSRLDRRANYGYTFGSGTRLTVV.

A word on this clone: The read terminates 3 residues ahead of where the CDR3 ends, so the germline J gene completes it. J is TRBJ2-1 and V is TRBV5-1; a possible D gene is TRBD1 (6 bases). This CDR3 is built from 15 residues. The V end lost 1 base, the J end lost 3 bases, and 11 bases lay between the germline ends. CDR1 and CDR2 (germline): SGHRS, YFSETQ. The sequenced part of the CDR3 DNA is TGCGCCAGCAGCTTGTTCCAGGGGTTCTACAATGAG. Its translation: CASSLFQGFYNE. In full, the CDR3 reads CASSLFQGFYNEQFF.

The sequenced part of the CDR3 DNA is TGCGCCAGCAGCTCGATGGGACAGGGGTTCACTGAA. Translated: CASSSMGQGFTE. The complete CDR3 reads CASSSMGQGFTEAFF. The chain joins TRBV5-1 to TRBJ1-1, with 10 nucleotides matching TRBD1. The sequenced fragment ends 3 residues before the CDR3 boundary, so the rest is inferred from the germline J gene. This CDR3 has 15 residues. Per the germline V gene, CDR1 is SGHRS and CDR2 is YFSETQ. Unmatched junction bases numbered 6, after V lost 3 bases and J lost 4 bases.

In regard to this clone: The CDR3 extends 3 residues past the end of the read, so its final part is completed from the germline J gene. The chain recombines TRBV5-1 with TRBJ2-7; no reliable D call. The CDR3 contains 15 residues. V gave up 0 bases and J gave up 2 bases, with 12 bases separating them. Germline CDR1 reads SGHRS; CDR2 reads YFSETQ. The CDR3 is CASSLAVSSPYEQYF. CDR3 DNA (partial): TGCGCCAGCAGCTTGGCCGTCAGTTCACCCTACGAG.

Notes on this clone: The read terminates 3 residues before the CDR3 end, so the remaining end is supplied by the germline J gene. The V gene is TRBV11-1, the J gene TRBJ2-7; TRBD2 might be the D (5 bases). V lost 2 bases and J lost 6, with 14 bases in between. Germline V gene sequence: CDR1 SGHAT, CDR2 FQDESV (reference sequence). This CDR3 is 14 amino acids long. The CDR3 here is CASSLTQARGEQYF. The sequenced CDR3 bases are TGTGCCAGCAGCTTAACCCAGGCTCGGGGCGAG.

Concerning this clone itself: The DNA ends 3 residues before the CDR3 does, and the rest of the CDR3 is filled in from the germline J gene. This chain joins TRBV18 and TRBJ2-4, with 11 bases that match TRBD1. Per germline, CDR1 KGHSH and CDR2 LQKENI. This CDR3 comprises 13 residues. The CDR3: CASSPGQGEGQYF. The part of the CDR3 DNA that was read is TGTGCCAGCTCACCGGGACAGGGGGAAGGT.

As regards this clone: The read stops 3 residues short of the end of the CDR3; the missing end is completed from the germline J gene. The chain joins TRBV6-2 or TRBV6-3 to TRBJ2-1; 8 nucleotides agree with TRBD2. Per germline, CDR1 MNHEY and CDR2 SVGEGT. The CDR3 extends over 15 amino acids. Unmatched junction bases numbered 6, after V lost 6 bases and J lost 2 bases. The covered CDR3 bases are TGTGCCAGCAGGGAAAGCGGGAGCGCCTACAATGAG. Protein product: CASRESGSAYNE. In full, the CDR3 is CASRESGSAYNEQFF.

With regard to this clone: The read gets to within 3 residues of the CDR3 end, and the germline J gene fills in the rest. V usage is TRBV7-9 and J usage is TRBJ2-1; tentative D call: TRBD1 (6 bases). This CDR3 spans 13 amino acids. Trimming took 5 bases from V and 9 from J, leaving 14 bases between them. Germline V gives CDR1 SEHNR, CDR2 FQNEAQ (reference sequence). The CDR3 region is CASSPGQISEQFF. CDR3 DNA (partial): TGTGCCAGCAGCCCTGGACAGATCAGTGAG.

A note on this clone: The read comes to an end 3 residues before the CDR3 does, leaving the germline J gene to fill in the end. V gene TRBV6-1 combines with J gene TRBJ1-4; 7 nucleotides match TRBD1. Germline lookup yields CDR1 MNHNS and CDR2 SASEGT. The CDR3 spans 14 residues. CDR3 sequence: CASSVSGGNSPLFF. CDR3 bases read: TGTGCCAGCAGTGTGTCAGGGGGAAATTCACCA.

Of note for this clone: The sequence runs out 3 residues before the end of the CDR3; the remainder is reconstructed from the germline J gene. The chain employs TRBV5-1 and TRBJ2-2; possibly TRBD2 for D (6 bases). V shed 4 bases and J shed 10 bases, with 11 bases lying between them. CDR1 and CDR2 from the germline V gene are SGHRS and YFSETQ. The CDR3 runs 12 residues. The CDR3 bases that were read are TGCGCCAGCAGCCTCGGGGGTATGGAG. It codes for CASSLGGME. The full CDR3 is CASSLGGMELFF.

On this clone: From the germline J gene comes the end of the CDR3, since the read stops 3 residues before it. The V gene is TRBV11-2, the J gene TRBJ1-1; a possible D gene is TRBD1 (5 bases). V was trimmed by 1 base and J by 1 base, leaving 10 bases between them. Germline V lookup: CDR1 SGHAT, CDR2 FQNNGV. This CDR3 has 15 residues. The CDR3 protein is CASSLVRGRNTEAFF. CDR3 DNA (partial): TGTGCCAGCAGCTTAGTTCGGGGGAGGAACACTGAA.